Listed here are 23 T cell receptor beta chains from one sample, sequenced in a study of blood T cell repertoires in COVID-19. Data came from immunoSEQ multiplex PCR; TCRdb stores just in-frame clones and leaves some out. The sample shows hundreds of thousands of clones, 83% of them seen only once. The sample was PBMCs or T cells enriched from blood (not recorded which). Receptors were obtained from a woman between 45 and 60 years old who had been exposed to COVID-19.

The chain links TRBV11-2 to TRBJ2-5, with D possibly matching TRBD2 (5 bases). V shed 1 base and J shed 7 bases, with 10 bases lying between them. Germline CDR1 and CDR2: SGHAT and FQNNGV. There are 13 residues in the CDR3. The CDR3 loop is CASSLGREGTQYF. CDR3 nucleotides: TGTGCCAGCAGCTTAGGACGGGAAGGGACCCAGTACTTC.

Here the CDR3 reads CASSLPGNQPQHF. The CDR3 DNA reads as TGTGCCAGCAGTTTGCCGGGAAACCAGCCCCAGCATTTT. The chain joins TRBV28 to TRBJ1-5; D remains unclear. The germline V and J ends were trimmed by 3 bases and 7 bases, with 10 bases remaining between them. CDR3 length: 13 residues. Germline-derived CDR1 and CDR2 are MDHEN and SYDVKM.

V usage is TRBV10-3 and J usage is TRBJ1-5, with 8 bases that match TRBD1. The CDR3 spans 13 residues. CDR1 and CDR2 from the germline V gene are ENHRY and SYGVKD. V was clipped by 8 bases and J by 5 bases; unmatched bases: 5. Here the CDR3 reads CAIGQGADQPQHF. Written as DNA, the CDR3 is TGTGCCATCGGTCAGGGGGCAGATCAGCCCCAGCATTTT.

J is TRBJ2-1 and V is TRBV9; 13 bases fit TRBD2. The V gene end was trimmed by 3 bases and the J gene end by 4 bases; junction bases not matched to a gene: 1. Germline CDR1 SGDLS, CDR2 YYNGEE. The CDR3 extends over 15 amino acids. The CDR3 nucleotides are TGTGCCAGCAGCGGACTAGCGGGGGGTTACAATGAGCAGTTCTTC. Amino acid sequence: CASSGLAGGYNEQFF.

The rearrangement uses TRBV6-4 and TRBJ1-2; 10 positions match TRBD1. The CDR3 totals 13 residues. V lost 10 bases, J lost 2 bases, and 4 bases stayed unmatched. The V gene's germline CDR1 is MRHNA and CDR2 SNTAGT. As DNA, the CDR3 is TGTGCCATCAAGACAGGGGGCAACTATGGCTACACCTTC. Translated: CAIKTGGNYGYTF.

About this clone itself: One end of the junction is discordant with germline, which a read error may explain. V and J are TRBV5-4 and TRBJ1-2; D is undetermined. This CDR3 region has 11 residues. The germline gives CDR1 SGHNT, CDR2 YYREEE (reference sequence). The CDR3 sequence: CASSLGASRHF. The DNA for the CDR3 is TGTGCCAGCAGCTTGGGCGCTTCCCGCCACTTC.

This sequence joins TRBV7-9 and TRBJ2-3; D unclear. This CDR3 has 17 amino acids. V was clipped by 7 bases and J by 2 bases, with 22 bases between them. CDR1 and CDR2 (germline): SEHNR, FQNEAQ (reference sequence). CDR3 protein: CASTQANLRSATDTQYF. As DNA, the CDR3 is TGTGCCAGCACGCAAGCAAACTTGCGGAGCGCCACAGATACGCAGTATTTT.

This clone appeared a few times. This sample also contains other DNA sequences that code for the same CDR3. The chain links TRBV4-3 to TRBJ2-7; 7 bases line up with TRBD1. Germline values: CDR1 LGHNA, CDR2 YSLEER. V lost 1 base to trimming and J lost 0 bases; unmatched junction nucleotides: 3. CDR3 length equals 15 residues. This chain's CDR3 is CASSQGAGGSYEQYF. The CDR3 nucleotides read TGCGCCAGCAGCCAAGGGGCAGGGGGCTCCTACGAGCAGTACTTC.

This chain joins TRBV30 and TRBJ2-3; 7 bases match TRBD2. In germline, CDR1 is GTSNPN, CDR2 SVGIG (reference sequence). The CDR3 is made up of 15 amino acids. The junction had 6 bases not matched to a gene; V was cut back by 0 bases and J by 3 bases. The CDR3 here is CAWSVLAGVTDTQYF. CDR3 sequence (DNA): TGTGCCTGGAGTGTATTAGCGGGTGTTACAGATACGCAGTATTTT. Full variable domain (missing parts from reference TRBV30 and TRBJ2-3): SQTIHQWPATLVQPVGSPLSLECTVEGTSNPNLYWYRQAAGRGLQLLFYSVGIGQISSEVPQNLSASRPQDRQFILSSKKLLLSDSGFYLCAWSVLAGVTDTQYFGPGTRLTVL.

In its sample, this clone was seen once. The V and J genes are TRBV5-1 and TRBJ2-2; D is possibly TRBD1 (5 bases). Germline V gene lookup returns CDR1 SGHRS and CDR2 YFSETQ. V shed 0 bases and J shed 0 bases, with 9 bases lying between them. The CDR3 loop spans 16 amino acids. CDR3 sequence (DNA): TGCGCCAGCAGCTTGGGAGCAGGGCCGAACACCGGGGAGCTGTTTTTT. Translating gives CASSLGAGPNTGELFF. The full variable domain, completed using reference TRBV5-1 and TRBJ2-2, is KAGVTQTPRYLIKTRGQQVTLSCSPISGHRSVSWYQQTPGQGLQFLFEYFSETQRNKGNFPGRFSGRQFSNSRSEMNVSTLELGDSALYLCASSLGAGPNTGELFFGEGSRLTVL.

The CDR3 DNA reads TGTGCCTCCGGTCCAAGCACAGATACGCAGTATTTT. Amino acids: CASGPSTDTQYF. The chain joins TRBV2 to TRBJ2-3; D gene unclear. Per the germline V gene, CDR1 is SNHLY and CDR2 is FYNNEI. This CDR3 contains 12 residues. V lost 11 bases and J lost 0, with 9 bases in between.

The CDR3 sequence: CASSSGWWGQAEAFF. Here the CDR3 DNA reads TGTGCCAGCAGTTCAGGGTGGTGGGGGCAGGCTGAAGCTTTCTTT. This sequence joins TRBV6-5 and TRBJ1-1, with a possible D match to TRBD1 (6 bases). V gave up 4 bases and J gave up 6 bases, with 18 bases separating them. Germline loops: CDR1 MNHEY, CDR2 SVGAGI. The CDR3 consists of 15 residues.

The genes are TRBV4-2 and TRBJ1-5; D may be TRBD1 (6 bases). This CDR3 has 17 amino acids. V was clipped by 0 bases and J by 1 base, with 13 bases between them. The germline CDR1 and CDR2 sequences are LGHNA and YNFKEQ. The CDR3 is CASSQESQGGSNQPQHF. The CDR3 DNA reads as TGTGCCAGCAGCCAAGAGTCACAGGGAGGGAGCAATCAGCCCCAGCATTTT.

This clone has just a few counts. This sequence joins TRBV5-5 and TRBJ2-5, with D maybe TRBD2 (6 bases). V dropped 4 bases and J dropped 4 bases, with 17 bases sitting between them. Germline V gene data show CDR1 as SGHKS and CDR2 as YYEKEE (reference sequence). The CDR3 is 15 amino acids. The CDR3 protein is CASSPGLAARETQYF. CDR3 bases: TGTGCCAGCAGCCCGGGACTGGCAGCAAGAGAGACCCAGTACTTC.

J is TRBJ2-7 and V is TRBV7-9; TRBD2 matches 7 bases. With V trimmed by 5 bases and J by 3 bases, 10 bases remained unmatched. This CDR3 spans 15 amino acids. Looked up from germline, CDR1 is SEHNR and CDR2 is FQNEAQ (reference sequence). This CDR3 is CASSPPTGGIYEQYF. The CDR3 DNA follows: TGTGCCAGCAGCCCCCCCACCGGGGGGATCTACGAGCAGTACTTC.

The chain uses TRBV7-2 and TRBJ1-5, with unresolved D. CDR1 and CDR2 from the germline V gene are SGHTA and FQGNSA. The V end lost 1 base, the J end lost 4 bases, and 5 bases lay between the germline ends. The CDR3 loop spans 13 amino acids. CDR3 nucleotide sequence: TGTGCCAGCAGCTTAGTAGATAATCAGCCCCAGCATTTT. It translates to CASSLVDNQPQHF.

The CDR3 sequence: CASSEGGSSNSPLHF. The CDR3 bases are TGTGCCAGCAGTGAGGGAGGCTCATCCAATTCACCCCTCCACTTT. This chain connects TRBV6-1 to TRBJ1-6; D uncertain. The CDR3 loop spans 15 amino acids. Germline V gene data show CDR1 as MNHNS and CDR2 as SASEGT. V shed 3 bases and J shed 7 bases, with 13 bases lying between them.

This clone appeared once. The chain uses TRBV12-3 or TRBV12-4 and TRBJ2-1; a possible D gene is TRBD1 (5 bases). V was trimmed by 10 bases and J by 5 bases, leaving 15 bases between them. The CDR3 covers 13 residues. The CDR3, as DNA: TGTGCCACCTCAGACTGGGGCAACAATGAGCAGTTCTTC. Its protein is CATSDWGNNEQFF.

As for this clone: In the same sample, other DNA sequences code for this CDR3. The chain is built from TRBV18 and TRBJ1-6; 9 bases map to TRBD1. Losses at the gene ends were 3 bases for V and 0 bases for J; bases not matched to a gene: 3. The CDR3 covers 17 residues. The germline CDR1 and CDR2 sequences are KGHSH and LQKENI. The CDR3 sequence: CASSPGQGSSYNSPLHF. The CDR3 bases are TGTGCCAGCTCACCTGGACAGGGGAGCTCCTATAATTCACCCCTCCACTTT.

CDR3 DNA sequence: TGTGCCAGCAGTCGCCCCGGGACAGCTACCTACGAGCAGTACTTC. Translated, it gives CASSRPGTATYEQYF. J is TRBJ2-7 and V is TRBV27; TRBD1 matches at 7 bases. Per the germline V gene, CDR1 is MNHEY and CDR2 is SMNVEV (reference sequence). The CDR3 totals 15 residues. V was clipped by 5 bases and J by 2 bases; unmatched bases: 9.

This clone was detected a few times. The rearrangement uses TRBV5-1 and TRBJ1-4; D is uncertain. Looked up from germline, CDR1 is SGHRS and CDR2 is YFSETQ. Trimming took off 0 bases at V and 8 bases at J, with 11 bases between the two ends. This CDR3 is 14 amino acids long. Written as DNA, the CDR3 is TGCGCCAGCAGCTTGGTCGGGGTAGGGGAAAAACTGTTTTTT. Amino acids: CASSLVGVGEKLFF.

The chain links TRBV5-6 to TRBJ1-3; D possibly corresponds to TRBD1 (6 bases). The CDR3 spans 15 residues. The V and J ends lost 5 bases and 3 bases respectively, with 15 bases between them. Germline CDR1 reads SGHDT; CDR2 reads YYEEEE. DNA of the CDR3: TGTGCCAGCAGTTACCCCCGGGACATTGGAAACACCATATATTTT. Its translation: CASSYPRDIGNTIYF.

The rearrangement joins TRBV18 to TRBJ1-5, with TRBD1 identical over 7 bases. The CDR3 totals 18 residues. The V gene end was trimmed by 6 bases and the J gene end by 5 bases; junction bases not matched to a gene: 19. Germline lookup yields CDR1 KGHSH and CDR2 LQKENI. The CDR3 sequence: CASSRTSTGAPNDQPQHF. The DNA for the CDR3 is TGTGCCAGCTCGCGAACATCCACAGGGGCTCCGAATGATCAGCCCCAGCATTTT.